Listed below are T cell receptor beta chains from one sample, sequenced in a study of radiotherapy plus CTLA-4 blockade in lung cancer. Sequenced by immunoSEQ multiplex PCR; TCRdb stores in-frame clones only, minus some. The sample holds 40,000 to 50,000 clones; around four fifths are singletons and the top ten take approximately 3.6%. Sequenced here: peripheral blood, sampled from a patient treated with radiotherapy plus ipilimumab. These TCRs come from a human donor with non-small cell lung cancer who had stable disease on radiotherapy plus ipilimumab. CDR3s leave out the opening cysteine and the closing phenylalanine or tryptophan. Fields, in order: J gene, V gene, CDR3 protein.

J gene: TRBJ2-3; V gene: TRBV28; CDR3 protein: ASSFLAGGATDTQY
J gene: TRBJ2-1; V gene: TRBV28; CDR3 protein: ASSSSGSVNNEQF
J gene: TRBJ2-2; V gene: TRBV7-3; CDR3 protein: ASSLVAGLIGELF
J gene: TRBJ2-5; V gene: TRBV27; CDR3 protein: ASSPSTGGETQY
J gene: TRBJ1-4; V gene: TRBV5-1; CDR3 protein: ASSLAGVQEDEKLF
J gene: TRBJ2-7; V gene: TRBV30; CDR3 protein: AFRTGLREQY
J gene: TRBJ1-2; V gene: TRBV7-9; CDR3 protein: ASSKTGYSGYT
J gene: TRBJ2-5; V gene: TRBV7-3; CDR3 protein: ASSPRRQETQY
J gene: TRBJ2-1; V gene: TRBV19; CDR3 protein: ASSVSGSSYNEQF
J gene: TRBJ2-7; V gene: TRBV7-9; CDR3 protein: ASSPVGTSGKLISYEQY
J gene: TRBJ2-7; V gene: TRBV5-1; CDR3 protein: ASSLTQGPYEQY
J gene: TRBJ2-1; V gene: TRBV14; CDR3 protein: ASSPPATSGSFTRF
J gene: TRBJ1-3; V gene: TRBV7-9; CDR3 protein: ASSLARDFSGNTIY
J gene: TRBJ2-1; V gene: TRBV6-6; CDR3 protein: ASSYYGQGGYNEQF
J gene: TRBJ1-3; V gene: TRBV6-1; CDR3 protein: ASSRERGNTIY
J gene: TRBJ2-1; V gene: TRBV27; CDR3 protein: ASSYLAGLARSSYNEQF
J gene: TRBJ2-3; V gene: TRBV11-2; CDR3 protein: ASSLVGGTTDTQY
J gene: TRBJ1-2; V gene: TRBV15; CDR3 protein: ATSPYAGCGKTYGYT
J gene: TRBJ2-1; V gene: TRBV11-2; CDR3 protein: ASSSPSSGISYNEQF
J gene: TRBJ1-2; V gene: TRBV11-1; CDR3 protein: ASEQRTGNGYT
J gene: TRBJ2-3; V gene: TRBV28; CDR3 protein: ASSSSGRKDTQY
J gene: TRBJ1-5; V gene: TRBV7-9; CDR3 protein: ASSYSTGGINQPQH
J gene: TRBJ2-1; V gene: TRBV5-4; CDR3 protein: ATGTSGYVYNEQF
J gene: TRBJ1-2; V gene: TRBV25-1; CDR3 protein: ASSEWGTDWVGYT
J gene: TRBJ2-7; V gene: TRBV28; CDR3 protein: ASSSRARSYEQY
J gene: TRBJ2-5; V gene: TRBV28; CDR3 protein: ASRRGTGFQETQY
J gene: TRBJ2-7; V gene: TRBV18; CDR3 protein: ASSPDSNYEQY
J gene: TRBJ1-2; V gene: TRBV10-3; CDR3 protein: AISGDRGGYGYT
J gene: TRBJ1-5; V gene: TRBV30; CDR3 protein: AWSEGGWGNQPQH
J gene: TRBJ2-1; V gene: TRBV4-3; CDR3 protein: ASSQYRGYNEQF
J gene: TRBJ1-5; V gene: TRBV19; CDR3 protein: ASSIYRGYSNQPQH
J gene: TRBJ1-1; V gene: TRBV9; CDR3 protein: ASGLGGAQNTEAF
J gene: TRBJ1-2; V gene: TRBV7-2; CDR3 protein: ASSSGQGGGYT
J gene: TRBJ2-5; V gene: TRBV7-2; CDR3 protein: ASSAGKETQY
J gene: TRBJ2-3; V gene: TRBV6-1; CDR3 protein: ASRREASGPYTQY
J gene: TRBJ1-1; V gene: TRBV11-3; CDR3 protein: ASSLDSTAAAF
J gene: TRBJ2-7; V gene: TRBV2; CDR3 protein: ASTEGTGYYEQY
J gene: TRBJ1-5; V gene: TRBV10-1; CDR3 protein: ASSWTGSNQPQH
J gene: TRBJ1-4; V gene: TRBV18; CDR3 protein: ASSQGVGGNNEKLF
J gene: TRBJ1-1; V gene: TRBV7-2; CDR3 protein: ASSFGRYTEAF
J gene: TRBJ2-6; V gene: TRBV7-9; CDR3 protein: ASSLPRAPGANVLT
J gene: TRBJ1-1; V gene: TRBV29-1; CDR3 protein: SVEDSNTEAF
J gene: TRBJ2-7; V gene: TRBV7-2; CDR3 protein: ASSYSGSPYEQY
J gene: TRBJ2-1; V gene: TRBV4-3; CDR3 protein: ASSQVGDSQF
J gene: TRBJ1-3; V gene: TRBV7-2; CDR3 protein: ASSLASPGVGNTIY
J gene: TRBJ2-1; V gene: TRBV5-1; CDR3 protein: ASSLVGSGSSYNEQF
J gene: TRBJ1-4; V gene: TRBV29-1; CDR3 protein: SVDVEGWVF
J gene: TRBJ1-5; V gene: TRBV19; CDR3 protein: ASSILQGGKPQH
J gene: TRBJ2-2; V gene: TRBV4-1; CDR3 protein: ASSLRTGWTGELF
J gene: TRBJ2-1; V gene: TRBV4-3; CDR3 protein: ASSQDGRAYHNEQF
J gene: TRBJ2-5; V gene: TRBV6-5; CDR3 protein: ASSTGLVGQETQY
J gene: TRBJ2-1; V gene: TRBV11-2; CDR3 protein: ASSSTLSSYNEQF
J gene: TRBJ2-1; V gene: TRBV11-2; CDR3 protein: ASSFDGYEQF
J gene: TRBJ2-7; V gene: TRBV4-3; CDR3 protein: ASSQEGTAYSYEQY
J gene: TRBJ2-5; V gene: TRBV7-6; CDR3 protein: ASSPGQVVETQY
J gene: TRBJ2-7; V gene: TRBV5-1; CDR3 protein: ASSWTSGPREQY
J gene: TRBJ1-2; V gene: TRBV6-1; CDR3 protein: ASSEFRGTGTNYGYT
J gene: TRBJ1-2; V gene: TRBV4-2; CDR3 protein: ASSQDRGGQYGYT